One and the same sample provided the 21 T cell receptor beta chains below, sequenced in a study of T cells in Graves' hyperthyroidism and ophthalmopathy. There were TCR beta CDR3 regions amplified from RNA transcripts. HTBI primers were used for first-round RT-PCR of the TCR CDR3. Via MiXCR, TCRdb re-called the multiplex PCR reads, giving one row per CDR3 protein. The repertoire holds 600,000 to 850,000 distinct CDR3 sequences, with around a sixth as singletons. The sequenced material came from blood. These receptors were collected from a woman between 45 and 60 years old with Graves' hyperthyroidism that later progressed to Graves' ophthalmopathy.

This clonotype was observed a few times. V usage is TRBV6-2 or TRBV6-3 and J usage is TRBJ1-3, with no clear D. The CDR3 totals 13 residues. Trimming cost V 5 bases and J 3 bases, with 8 bases left between them. Germline V lookup: CDR1 MNHEY, CDR2 SVGEGT. CDR3 nucleotides: TGTGCCAGCAGTCTGACTCTTGGAAACACCATATATTTT. Its protein product is CASSLTLGNTIYF.

This rearrangement joins TRBV15 to TRBJ1-3; the D is unclear. V lost 2 bases, J lost 0 bases, and 5 bases lay in between. The CDR3 spans 14 residues. Germline values: CDR1 LNHNV, CDR2 YYDKDF (reference sequence). The CDR3 protein is CATSRQLSGNTIYF. DNA for the CDR3: TGTGCCACCAGCAGACAGCTCTCTGGAAACACCATATATTTT.

The CDR3 nucleotides read TGTGCCAGCAGCCAAGAATTTTGGGCAGGGGGAACTGGCTACACCTTC. Residues: CASSQEFWAGGTGYTF. V gene TRBV4-2 combines with J gene TRBJ1-2; TRBD1 matches 7 bases. The trim removed 0 bases at V and 7 bases at J, leaving 11 bases unmatched. This CDR3 region has 16 residues. Germline values: CDR1 LGHNA, CDR2 YNFKEQ.

In its sample, this clonotype was seen many times. The chain uses TRBV3-1 and TRBJ1-1, with TRBD1 identical over 7 bases. CDR3 length: 16 residues. Germline assignment: CDR1 LGHDT and CDR2 YNNKEL (reference sequence). V shed 7 bases and J 5 bases; nucleotides not matched to a gene: 16. CDR3 DNA sequence: TGTGCCAGCACCCGAGGGGACAGATGGGTTAGGACTGAAGCTTTCTTT. Protein: CASTRGDRWVRTEAFF. Full variable domain (outside the CDR3, taken from reference TRBV3-1 and TRBJ1-1): DTAVSQTPKYLVTQMGNDKSIKCEQNLGHDTMYWYKQDSKKFLKIMFSYNNKELIINETVPNRFSPKSPDKAHLNLHINSLELGDSAVYFCASTRGDRWVRTEAFFGQGTRLTVV.

This clonotype was counted only a few times. This chain joins TRBV6-6 and TRBJ1-5, with D uncertain. Between the trimmed V and J ends, which lost 2 bases and 1 base, there was a span of 12 bases. The germline V gene encodes CDR1 MNHNY and CDR2 SVGAGI (reference sequence). CDR3 length equals 16 residues. The CDR3 sequence is CASSYRVGSSNQPQHF. The CDR3 bases are TGTGCCAGCAGTTACAGAGTGGGTTCAAGCAATCAGCCCCAGCATTTT.

There are a few counts of this clonotype. The chain has TRBV27 and TRBJ1-1; 11 nucleotides match TRBD1. Unmatched junction bases numbered 7, after V lost 6 bases and J lost 4 bases. The CDR3 is made up of 15 amino acids. Germline lookup yields CDR1 MNHEY and CDR2 SMNVEV (reference sequence). DNA of the CDR3: TGTGCCAGCAGAAGGGGACAGGGGGGTTTCACTGAAGCTTTCTTT. It translates to CASRRGQGGFTEAFF.

The CDR3 DNA reads TGCAGCGTTGAAGAAGGGACAGGATGGGGGAACATTCAGTACTTC. Translated, it gives CSVEEGTGWGNIQYF. This rearrangement joins TRBV29-1 to TRBJ2-4; 8 positions match TRBD1. There are 15 residues in the CDR3. V gave up 0 bases and J gave up 7 bases; unmatched junction bases: 8. Germline CDR1 is SQVTM and CDR2 is ANQGSEA.

This clonotype has ten or more counts. The chain uses TRBV3-1 and TRBJ2-2; maybe TRBD1 (6 bases). Germline V lookup: CDR1 LGHDT, CDR2 YNNKEL (reference sequence). V lost 4 bases and J 0 bases, leaving 9 bases between the germline ends. The CDR3 length is 15 residues. CDR3 in amino acids: CASSPRTANTGELFF. In nucleotides, the CDR3 is TGTGCCAGCAGCCCGCGGACAGCGAACACCGGGGAGCTGTTTTTT.

This clonotype showed up just a few times. V gene TRBV20-1 combines with J gene TRBJ1-1; D uncertain. The V end was cut by 1 base, the J end by 3 bases, with 9 bases between. The CDR3 contains 13 residues. Germline loops: CDR1 DFQATT, CDR2 SNEGSKA (reference sequence). This CDR3 reads CSARGLRYTEAFF. CDR3 DNA: TGCAGTGCTAGAGGACTACGTTACACTGAAGCTTTCTTT.

Only a few counts were recorded for this clonotype. This sequence joins TRBV6-1 and TRBJ2-2, with D possibly matching TRBD1 (6 bases). The CDR3 is 18 amino acids. Trimming took 5 bases from V and 4 from J, leaving 23 bases between them. The germline V gene encodes CDR1 MNHNS and CDR2 SASEGT. In nucleotides, the CDR3 is TGTGCCAGCAGTCTAGAAGATACAGGGACCCGTGGCACCGGGGAGCTGTTTTTT. Translating gives CASSLEDTGTRGTGELFF.

CDR3 sequence (DNA): TGTGCCAGCAGTTTCTCGGGGGGAGGAATCTACGAGCAGTACTTC. This encodes CASSFSGGGIYEQYF. This chain joins TRBV27 and TRBJ2-7; TRBD2 matches 7 bases. The CDR3 totals 15 residues. V shed 3 bases, J shed 3 bases, and the junction held 8 bases outside the gene matches. Germline V CDR1 and CDR2: MNHEY, SMNVEV (reference sequence).

The chain employs TRBV13 and TRBJ1-2; a possible D gene is TRBD1 (5 bases). The V gene lost 6 bases and the J gene lost 0 bases, with 11 bases spanning the gap. The V gene's germline CDR1 is PRHDT and CDR2 FYEKMQ (reference sequence). The CDR3 contains 14 residues. Written as DNA, the CDR3 is TGTGCCAGCAGTTTTACAGGATCTAACTATGGCTACACCTTC. It is translated as CASSFTGSNYGYTF.

J is TRBJ2-7 and V is TRBV20-1; tentatively, D is TRBD2 (7 bases). CDR1 and CDR2 (germline): DFQATT, SNEGSKA (reference sequence). The V end was cut by 3 bases, the J end by 5 bases, with 14 bases between. The CDR3 totals 13 residues. The CDR3 sequence: CSASDGGRDEQYF. DNA for the CDR3: TGCAGTGCTAGTGACGGGGGGCGCGACGAGCAGTACTTC.

The chain recombines TRBV4-2 with TRBJ2-1; D may correspond to TRBD1 or TRBD2 (6 bases each). This CDR3 has 16 residues. V was trimmed by 0 bases and J by 4 bases, leaving 13 bases between them. CDR1 and CDR2 (germline): LGHNA, YNFKEQ. The CDR3 DNA follows: TGTGCCAGCAGCCAAGACACGGAGGGGGTATACAATGAGCAGTTCTTC. It translates to CASSQDTEGVYNEQFF.

This clonotype has more than one count but fewer than ten. The chain has TRBV3-1 and TRBJ1-2; D remains unclear. Deletions cut 0 bases from V and 8 bases from J, with 10 bases between. The length of the CDR3 is 13 residues. Germline V gives CDR1 LGHDT, CDR2 YNNKEL (reference sequence). The CDR3 nucleotides read TGTGCCAGCAGCCAAGAGGGATTTGGCGGCTACACCTTC. Protein sequence: CASSQEGFGGYTF. Full variable domain (outside the CDR3, taken from reference TRBV3-1 and TRBJ1-2): DTAVSQTPKYLVTQMGNDKSIKCEQNLGHDTMYWYKQDSKKFLKIMFSYNNKELIINETVPNRFSPKSPDKAHLNLHINSLELGDSAVYFCASSQEGFGGYTFGSGTRLTVV.

The chain has TRBV20-1 and TRBJ1-6; TRBD1 is a possible D gene (5 bases). V shed 6 bases and J shed 4 bases, with 16 bases lying between them. This CDR3 has 15 amino acids. CDR1 and CDR2 from the germline V gene are DFQATT and SNEGSKA (reference sequence). The CDR3 DNA sequence: TGCAGTGCGGCTCTGACAGTTGGATATAATTCACCCCTCCACTTT. Translating it yields CSAALTVGYNSPLHF.

This clonotype was counted ten times or more. This chain links TRBV3-1 with TRBJ2-6, with D tentatively TRBD1 (5 bases). Trimming pared 4 bases from V and 0 bases from J, leaving 10 bases between. This CDR3 has 16 amino acids. Germline CDR1 reads LGHDT; CDR2 reads YNNKEL (reference sequence). In DNA form, the CDR3 reads TGTGCCAGCAGCCCGACCCAGGGCTCTGGGGCCAACGTCCTGACTTTC. Its translation: CASSPTQGSGANVLTF.

This clonotype was detected a few times. This chain connects TRBV6-5 to TRBJ1-2; possible D gene TRBD1, 5 bases. CDR1 is MNHEY, CDR2 SVGAGI, per germline. The CDR3 covers 15 residues. V lost 0 bases, J lost 2 bases, and 10 bases lay in between. CDR3 nucleotides: TGTGCCAGCAGTTACTCCAGGGCGATCAACTATGGCTACACCTTC. This encodes CASSYSRAINYGYTF.

Many counts were recorded for this clonotype. This rearrangement joins TRBV6-5 to TRBJ2-7; tentatively, D is TRBD1 (5 bases). V was shortened by 4 bases and J by 4 bases, with 8 bases between the two germline ends. Germline V gene data show CDR1 as MNHEY and CDR2 as SVGAGI. The CDR3 totals 12 residues. The CDR3 DNA follows: TGTGCCAGCAGTTCGACAGTTTACGAGCAGTACTTC. Its translation: CASSSTVYEQYF.

This clonotype was detected many times. The gene calls are TRBV2 and TRBJ1-6; 10 nucleotides agree with TRBD1. V lost 6 bases to trimming and J lost 7 bases; unmatched junction nucleotides: 12. The V gene's germline CDR1 is SNHLY and CDR2 FYNNEI. The CDR3 spans 17 residues. CDR3 region: CASSGATWDRGNSPLHF. In DNA form, the CDR3 reads TGTGCCAGCAGCGGCGCAACCTGGGACAGGGGAAATTCACCCCTCCACTTT.

This sequence joins TRBV5-6 and TRBJ1-1, with D maybe TRBD1 (5 bases). V lost 0 bases and J lost 4, with 16 bases in between. From germline, CDR1 is SGHDT and CDR2 YYEEEE. The CDR3 has 16 residues. The CDR3 region is CASSLGGPGGVTEAFF. CDR3 bases: TGTGCCAGCAGCTTGGGAGGGCCGGGAGGGGTCACTGAAGCTTTCTTT.